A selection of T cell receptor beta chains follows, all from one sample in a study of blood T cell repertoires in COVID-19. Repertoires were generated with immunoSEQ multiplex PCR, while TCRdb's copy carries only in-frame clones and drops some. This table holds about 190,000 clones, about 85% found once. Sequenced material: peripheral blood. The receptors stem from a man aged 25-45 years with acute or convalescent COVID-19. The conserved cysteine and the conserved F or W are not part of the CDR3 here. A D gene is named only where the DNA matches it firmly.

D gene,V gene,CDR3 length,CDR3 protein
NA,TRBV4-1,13,ASSQRDTPSYEQY
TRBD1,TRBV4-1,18,ASSQVRDRVYEFNTGELF
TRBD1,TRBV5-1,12,ASSPGQGAEGYT
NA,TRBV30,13,AWSLSLSGANVLT
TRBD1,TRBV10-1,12,ASGGQRNTGELF
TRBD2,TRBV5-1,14,ASSLGTSGSWNTQF
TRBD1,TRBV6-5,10,ASSTQGARSF
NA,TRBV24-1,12,ATSDQVLNYGYT
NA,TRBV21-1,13,ASSGLSGVGYEQY
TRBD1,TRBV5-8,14,ASSLGDRAGANVLT
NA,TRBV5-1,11,ASSLKYEVEAF
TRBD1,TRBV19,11,ASSKTGYTEAF
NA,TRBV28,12,ASSLVSRGKGYT
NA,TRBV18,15,ASSPLDAGVNNSPLH